This T cell receptor (beta chain) was sequenced during a study of T-cell reconstitution after alpha-beta-depleted transplantation in children. This clonotype was picked up many times. The length of the CDR3 is 13 residues. Germline V gene data show CDR1 as MNHEY and CDR2 as SMNVEV (reference sequence). The V and J ends lost 6 bases and 7 bases respectively, with 15 bases between them. Molecular barcoding with unique molecular identifiers was used for the TCRbeta library. TCRdb called the PCR reads again in MiXCR, with one record for every CDR3 protein. The sample shows fewer than 120,000 distinct CDR3 sequences, around 10% of them seen only once.

The TCR sequence derives from a human donor who donated a stem cell graft to a child with acute lymphoblastic leukemia. Source: PBMCs from the stem cell graft donor, taken from the stem cell graft. The V call is TRBV27, the J call TRBJ1-1; D perhaps matches TRBD1 (6 bases). CDR3 amino acids: CASSLGGGHEAFF. DNA of the CDR3: TGTGCCAGCAGCCTAGGAGGGGGACATGAAGCTTTCTTT.